One and the same sample provided the 29 T cell receptor beta chains below, sequenced in a study of T cells in Graves' hyperthyroidism and ophthalmopathy. Amplification of TCR beta CDR3 regions used RNA as the template. Researchers ran a first-round RT-PCR on the TCR CDR3 using the HTBI primer set. MiXCR, applied by TCRdb to the multiplex PCR reads, yields one record per CDR3 protein. Altogether about 640,000 distinct CDR3 sequences are present, 45% being singletons, with the ten largest covering roughly 7.2%. Material for sequencing was peripheral blood or thyroid tissue (not recorded which). These receptor sequences come from an adult man with Graves' disease, either hyperthyroidism or ophthalmopathy (not recorded which).

The chain carries TRBV4-1 and TRBJ2-5, with 9 bases identical to TRBD1. The V gene end was trimmed by 0 bases and the J gene end by 5 bases; junction bases not matched to a gene: 4. The CDR3 consists of 15 residues. Germline-derived CDR1 and CDR2 are MGHRA and YSYEKL. The CDR3 loop is CASSQERTGVETQYF. For the CDR3, the DNA is TGCGCCAGCAGCCAAGAGAGGACAGGGGTGGAGACCCAGTACTTC.

With respect to this clonotype: A much larger clone is a single base away; this may be a read error. The gene calls are TRBV5-1 and TRBJ2-7; 12 nucleotides align to TRBD2. This CDR3 spans 15 amino acids. Germline V gene sequence: CDR1 SGHRS, CDR2 YFSETQ. The CDR3 coding sequence is TGTGCCAGCAGCTCGACTAGCGGGAGTCCCCACGGGCAGTACTTC. Translated, it gives CASSSTSGSPHGQYF.

This clonotype was recorded many times. The rearrangement links TRBV20-1 to TRBJ2-5; D may correspond to TRBD1 or TRBD2 (5 bases each). Trimming removed 0 bases from V and 7 bases from J, with 12 bases in between. The CDR3 is made up of 13 amino acids. Germline CDR1 DFQATT, CDR2 SNEGSKA (reference sequence). The CDR3 sequence: CSARDLGTVTQYF. For the CDR3, the DNA is TGCAGTGCTAGAGATCTCGGGACGGTGACCCAGTACTTC.

The rearrangement links TRBV10-3 to TRBJ1-2; TRBD1 is a possible D gene (6 bases). CDR3 length: 15 amino acids. Trimming removed 7 bases from V and 6 bases from J, with 21 bases in between. From germline, CDR1 is ENHRY and CDR2 SYGVKD. CDR3 residues: CAITPGIQGSDGYTF. The DNA of the CDR3 is TGTGCCATCACTCCCGGGATCCAGGGGTCGGATGGCTACACCTTC.

This clonotype has a count of ten or more. The V gene is TRBV29-1, the J gene TRBJ1-2; a weak D match, TRBD1 (5 bases). Trimming removed 4 bases from V and 2 bases from J, with 8 bases in between. The CDR3 extends over 12 amino acids. Germline V CDR1 and CDR2: SQVTM, ANQGSEA. The CDR3 DNA reads TGCAGCGTTGCGTCAGGGAACTATGGCTACACCTTC. It yields the protein CSVASGNYGYTF.

V and J are TRBV7-2 and TRBJ1-1; no definite D call. Trimming removed 1 base from V and 1 base from J, with 10 bases in between. This CDR3 contains 15 residues. Per the germline V gene, CDR1 is SGHTA and CDR2 is FQGNSA. The CDR3 region is CASSLVVSGNTEAFF. For the CDR3, the DNA is TGTGCCAGCAGCTTAGTAGTGTCCGGGAACACTGAAGCTTTCTTT.

In this sample, this clonotype turned up many times. The gene calls are TRBV29-1 and TRBJ2-2; TRBD2 is a possible D gene (5 bases). This CDR3 spans 14 amino acids. In germline, CDR1 is SQVTM, CDR2 ANQGSEA. V was cut by 4 bases and J by 2 bases, with 11 bases left in between. DNA for the CDR3: TGCAGCGTTGGGTCTAGCCTAAACACCGGGGAGCTGTTTTTT. It codes for CSVGSSLNTGELFF.

This clonotype has a count of ten or more. V usage is TRBV7-9 and J usage is TRBJ1-1; D is perhaps TRBD1 (5 bases). The CDR3 spans 14 residues. Germline lookup yields CDR1 SEHNR and CDR2 FQNEAQ (reference sequence). V lost 1 base and J lost 4, with 10 bases in between. The CDR3 protein is CASSLVGVGTEAFF. DNA of the CDR3: TGTGCCAGCAGCTTAGTAGGGGTGGGCACTGAAGCTTTCTTT.

The rearrangement uses TRBV5-4 and TRBJ2-2; D is unclear. Germline loops: CDR1 SGHNT, CDR2 YYREEE (reference sequence). The CDR3 extends over 16 amino acids. Trimming cost V 1 base and J 1 base, with 11 bases left between them. The DNA of the CDR3 is TGTGCCAGCAGCTTGCAAGCTGTGTGGAACACCGGGGAGCTGTTTTTT. Translating it yields CASSLQAVWNTGELFF.

The chain combines TRBV25-1 with TRBJ1-4, with TRBD1 matching 12 bases. Germline assignment: CDR1 MGHDK and CDR2 SYGVNS. CDR3 length: 16 amino acids. V lost 2 bases to trimming and J lost 8 bases; unmatched junction nucleotides: 6. CDR3 DNA sequence: TGTGCCAGCAGTGAAGGGACAGGGGGCGACGGGGAAAAACTGTTTTTT. Protein: CASSEGTGGDGEKLFF.

Of note for this clonotype: This may be a read error: a much more frequent sequence differs by one nucleotide. J is TRBJ1-1 and V is TRBV15; D remains unclear. CDR1 and CDR2 from the germline V gene are LNHNV and YYDKDF (reference sequence). This CDR3 region has 13 residues. Trimming stripped 3 bases from V and 4 bases from J, with 9 bases between. The chain's CDR3 is CATSSDGGTEAFF. DNA for the CDR3: TGTGCCACCAGCAGCGATGGTGGCACTGAAGCTTTCTTT.

The chain links TRBV24-1 to TRBJ2-6; possible D gene TRBD2, 6 bases. The CDR3 extends over 17 amino acids. Per the germline V gene, CDR1 is KGHDR and CDR2 is SFDVKD. Trimming took 10 bases from V and 0 from J, leaving 18 bases between them. CDR3 coding DNA: TGTGCCACTGCCGGCGGGGACTCAATCTCTGGGGCCAACGTCCTGACTTTC. Its translation is CATAGGDSISGANVLTF.

This rearrangement joins TRBV15 to TRBJ2-7; 11 bases map to TRBD2. This CDR3 is 16 amino acids long. CDR1 and CDR2 from the germline V gene are LNHNV and YYDKDF (reference sequence). Losses at the gene ends were 0 bases for V and 5 bases for J; bases not matched to a gene: 6. The CDR3 here is CATSRELLAGAHEQYF. The CDR3 DNA reads TGTGCCACCAGCAGAGAACTACTAGCGGGAGCCCACGAGCAGTACTTC.

This clonotype came up once. This chain connects TRBV29-1 to TRBJ1-1, with 7 bases that match TRBD1. Germline loops: CDR1 SQVTM, CDR2 ANQGSEA. V lost 7 bases to trimming and J lost 4 bases; unmatched junction nucleotides: 15. The CDR3 spans 15 residues. The CDR3 sequence is CSAASSARGLTEAFF. The CDR3 nucleotides read TGCAGCGCCGCCAGCAGTGCAAGGGGGCTCACTGAAGCTTTCTTT.

The chain couples TRBV25-1 to TRBJ2-2, with D perhaps assigned TRBD1 or TRBD2 (6 bases each). The V end lost 4 bases, the J end lost 0 bases, and 15 bases lay between the germline ends. Germline loops: CDR1 MGHDK, CDR2 SYGVNS. The CDR3 totals 17 residues. CDR3 in DNA: TGTGCCAGCAGTGCTAAGGGGGGCTTCGCGAACACCGGGGAGCTGTTTTTT. This sequence encodes CASSAKGGFANTGELFF.

V gene TRBV20-1 combines with J gene TRBJ2-5; no clear D. The CDR3 runs to 13 residues. Germline CDR1 and CDR2: DFQATT and SNEGSKA (reference sequence). With 7 bases removed from V and 1 base from J, the gap between germline ends came to 13 bases. DNA of the CDR3: TGCAGTGTGCCGCCAGGTACCCAAGAGACCCAGTACTTC. Translated, it gives CSVPPGTQETQYF.

The rearrangement links TRBV29-1 to TRBJ2-7, with 7 bases fitting TRBD1. The germline gives CDR1 SQVTM, CDR2 ANQGSEA. This CDR3 has 12 amino acids. V was pared by 7 bases and J by 7 bases, with 10 bases of the junction left unmatched. This CDR3 is CSAGTGAGEQYF. The CDR3 nucleotides are TGCAGCGCAGGAACAGGGGCTGGGGAGCAGTACTTC.

The genes are TRBV10-1 and TRBJ2-3, with D perhaps matching TRBD1 (7 bases). The germline V gene has CDR1 WNHNN and CDR2 SYGVQD (reference sequence). The CDR3 totals 13 residues. The ends were cut back, 8 bases at V and 2 bases at J, with 11 bases in the middle. The CDR3 is CASQGEATDTQYF. DNA of the CDR3: TGCGCCAGCCAGGGGGAGGCCACAGATACGCAGTATTTT.

In the case of this clonotype: Its ends do not fully match the called genes, so a read error is possible. The chain is built from TRBV25-1 and TRBJ1-2; 7 nucleotides agree with TRBD1. Germline V gene sequence: CDR1 MGHDK, CDR2 SYGVNS. CDR3 length equals 15 residues. The CDR3 sequence: CATSDSTGMDYGYTF. The CDR3 DNA sequence: TGTGCCACCAGTGATTCGACAGGGATGGACTATGGCTACACCTTC.

V and J are TRBV7-9 and TRBJ1-6; possible D gene TRBD1, 5 bases. CDR1 is SEHNR, CDR2 FQNEAQ, per germline (reference sequence). The CDR3 has 15 residues. Trimming removed 5 bases at V and 8 bases at J, with 16 bases between. The CDR3 nucleotides read TGTGCCAGCAGCCAAGATCTTCAGGGTGATTCACCCCTCCACTTT. Amino acids: CASSQDLQGDSPLHF.

This clonotype occurred many times. A read error may account for a junction end that differs from germline. This rearrangement joins TRBV5-1 to TRBJ1-5; TRBD1 might be the D (5 bases). The CDR3 contains 13 residues. Per germline, CDR1 SGHRS and CDR2 YFSETQ. The CDR3 DNA sequence: TGTGCCAGCAGCCCAGGGTTCAATCAGCCCCAGCATTTT. Residues: CASSPGFNQPQHF.

In this sample, this clonotype turned up many times. The chain is built from TRBV29-1 and TRBJ2-2; 8 bases are a match to TRBD1. Trimming removed 6 bases from V and 4 bases from J; junction bases left unmatched: 7. Germline assignment: CDR1 SQVTM and CDR2 ANQGSEA. The CDR3 is 14 residues long. CDR3 in amino acids: CSVAGTGVTGELFF. Here the CDR3 DNA reads TGCAGCGTGGCCGGGACAGGAGTCACCGGGGAGCTGTTTTTT.

The V call is TRBV12-3 or TRBV12-4, the J call TRBJ2-7; TRBD2 is a possible D gene (5 bases). The CDR3 is 13 amino acids. V was shortened by 5 bases and J by 4 bases, with 12 bases between the two germline ends. The CDR3 loop reads CASSIFRGYEQYF. The CDR3 nucleotides are TGTGCCAGCAGTATTTTTCGGGGTTACGAGCAGTACTTC.

This clonotype occurred a few times. The chain recombines TRBV6-1 with TRBJ1-5, with 10 bases lining up with TRBD1. CDR3 length: 12 residues. Germline V lookup: CDR1 MNHNS, CDR2 SASEGT. J gave up 5 bases and V 8 bases, and 0 bases lay outside the gene matches. CDR3 nucleotide sequence: TGTGCCAGCGACAGGGGGCATCAGCCCCAGCATTTT. Translation: CASDRGHQPQHF.

This clonotype was picked up a small number of times. The chain joins TRBV20-1 to TRBJ1-1; D not certain. Trimming removed 0 bases at V and 1 base at J, with 9 bases between. The CDR3 has 14 amino acids. The germline gives CDR1 DFQATT, CDR2 SNEGSKA (reference sequence). The CDR3 DNA is TGCAGTGCTAGAGATCCCCCGGGGAACACTGAAGCTTTCTTT. It encodes CSARDPPGNTEAFF.

J is TRBJ1-1 and V is TRBV7-9; 9 nucleotides align to TRBD1. The germline V gene has CDR1 SEHNR and CDR2 FQNEAQ (reference sequence). The CDR3 length is 14 residues. V dropped 7 bases and J dropped 6; count of bases not matched to a gene: 9. The CDR3 nucleotides read TGTGCCAGCATCGGGACAGGGCAGTGGGCTGAAGCTTTCTTT. Translated: CASIGTGQWAEAFF.

This clonotype has at least ten counts. The V call is TRBV7-6, the J call TRBJ1-1, with TRBD1 matching over 8 bases. The germline CDR1 and CDR2 sequences are SGHVS and FNYEAQ. CDR3 length equals 15 residues. With V trimmed by 6 bases and J by 4 bases, 10 bases remained unmatched. For the CDR3, the DNA is TGTGCCAGCAGGGACGACAGGGGTAAACTCACTGAAGCTTTCTTT. It translates to CASRDDRGKLTEAFF.

There are many counts of this clonotype. The gene calls are TRBV10-3 and TRBJ1-2, with 8 bases aligning to TRBD1. This CDR3 is built from 16 residues. The germline V gene encodes CDR1 ENHRY and CDR2 SYGVKD. V trimming: 2 bases; J trimming: 0 bases; junction bases outside the gene matches: 5. The CDR3 is CAISENRGSSNYGYTF. CDR3 nucleotides: TGTGCCATCAGTGAGAACAGGGGGAGTTCTAACTATGGCTACACCTTC.

This clonotype was observed a few times. V gene TRBV10-3 combines with J gene TRBJ1-1; 7 bases line up with TRBD1. The junction had 11 bases not matched to a gene; V was cut back by 10 bases and J by 6 bases. The germline CDR1 and CDR2 sequences are ENHRY and SYGVKD. The CDR3 consists of 13 residues. CDR3 sequence (DNA): TGTGCCAGCAGGATGCAGGGGGAGCCTGAAGCTTTCTTT. It codes for CASRMQGEPEAFF.